This TCR beta chain was recovered during a study of neurological immune-mediated disorders. Healthy controls comprised blood bank volunteers in Maryland, USA. TCRdb called the 5' RACE reads again in MiXCR, with one record for every CDR3 protein. The table records roughly 30,000 distinct CDR3 sequences, 12% of them present only once. Findings of the study overall: No CDR3 amino acid sequences recurred among expanded clones across subjects, suggesting private repertoires in all groups.

V lost 2 bases and J lost 0, with 10 bases in between. The germline V gene encodes CDR1 MNHEY and CDR2 SVGAGI. This CDR3 comprises 15 residues. This clonotype was counted ten times or more. The antigen is undetermined. This TCR was recovered from an older woman in good health. Sequenced: PBMCs. V and J are TRBV6-5 and TRBJ1-1, with D possibly being TRBD1 (5 bases). CDR3 DNA: TGTGCCAGCAGTTACGGGGGGTCCATGAACACTGAAGCTTTCTTT. Amino acids: CASSYGGSMNTEAFF.